The clone carrying this T cell receptor beta chain is a singleton in its sample. An end of the junction differs from the germline gene, which may be a read error. This CDR3 is 15 amino acids long. Germline-derived CDR1 and CDR2 are SSHAT and FNYEAQ (reference sequence). The data derive from a study of OX40 agonist ivuxolimab in advanced cancers. This table comes from immunoSEQ multiplex PCR, and its TCRdb copy is limited to in-frame clones, with some not included. Counted here are 10,000 to 13,000 clones, roughly four fifths occurring once; the ten biggest clones make up 21%. This clonotype was obtained from an adult with an advanced solid tumor such as melanoma, head and neck, liver or kidney cancer. The sample consisted of CD4+ or CD8+ T cells sorted from blood, taken in a trial of the OX40 agonist ivuxolimab. This chain connects TRBV7-7 to TRBJ2-3; D gene ambiguous. This CDR3 reads CASSLDPDPTDTQYF. CDR3 sequence (DNA): TGTGCTAGCAGCTTAGATCCGGACCCCACAGATACGCAGTATTTT.